The 15 T cell receptor beta chains in this list originate from one sample, sequenced in a study of beta chain features in type 1 diabetes. Isolated RNA was reverse transcribed in full, so expressed TCRB transcripts were sequenced. Using immunoSEQ multiplex PCR, the repertoire was profiled, and TCRdb retains in-frame clones only, with some absent. Of about 930,000 clones in the sample, 15% to 20% are singletons; the top ten hold about 0.025%. The material sequenced was naive CD4+ T cells from blood. These receptors originate from a woman aged 18-29 years in good health.

The chain combines TRBV5-5 with TRBJ2-1; D may be TRBD1 (5 bases). V was clipped by 0 bases and J by 8 bases, with 9 bases between them. CDR1 and CDR2 from the germline V gene are SGHKS and YYEKEE (reference sequence). The CDR3 sequence is 13 residues long. CDR3 in DNA: TGTGCCAGCAGCTTGGTAGGGGCCGATGAGCAGTTCTTC. This codes for CASSLVGADEQFF. Combining the CDR3 with reference TRBV5-5 and TRBJ2-1 gives the whole variable domain DAGVTQSPTHLIKTRGQQVTLRCSPISGHKSVSWYQQVLGQGPQFIFQYYEKEERGRGNFPDRFSARQFPNYSSELNVNALLLGDSALYLCASSLVGADEQFFGPGTRLTVL.

The DNA of the CDR3 is TGTGCCAGCTCACCGAACACGGGGGGCCCCTACGAGCAGTACTTC. This sequence encodes CASSPNTGGPYEQYF. V is TRBV18 and J is TRBJ2-7, with D tentatively TRBD2 (7 bases). CDR3 length: 15 residues. Germline CDR1 is KGHSH and CDR2 is LQKENI. Deletions cut 3 bases from V and 2 bases from J, with 14 bases between.

This clone has just a few counts. The rearrangement uses TRBV7-9 and TRBJ2-3; 7 bases align to TRBD2. V was pared by 3 bases and J by 4 bases, with 10 bases of the junction left unmatched. The CDR3 is 16 residues long. The V gene's germline CDR1 is SEHNR and CDR2 FQNEAQ (reference sequence). This CDR3 reads CASSLPATSSADTQYF. The CDR3 region has the DNA TGTGCCAGCAGCTTGCCGGCGACTAGCAGTGCAGATACGCAGTATTTT.

A few counts support this clone. CDR3 nucleotide sequence: TGTGCCAGCAGTTACGGGGGGATGGCGAATGAAAAACTGTTTTTT. This encodes CASSYGGMANEKLFF. The chain recombines TRBV6-5 with TRBJ1-4; D might be TRBD1 (5 bases). V lost 2 bases, J lost 5 bases, and 12 bases lay in between. The CDR3 length is 15 residues. Germline V gene data show CDR1 as MNHEY and CDR2 as SVGAGI.

The chain recombines TRBV15 with TRBJ2-1, with a possible D match to TRBD2 (7 bases). Trimming took 0 bases from V and 4 from J, leaving 16 bases between them. The CDR3 is 17 residues long. Germline values: CDR1 LNHNV, CDR2 YYDKDF (reference sequence). For the CDR3, the DNA is TGTGCCACCAGCAGAGATCTTGCGGGGGCGCAATACAATGAGCAGTTCTTC. This gives the protein CATSRDLAGAQYNEQFF.

This clone was detected only a few times. The rearrangement uses TRBV2 and TRBJ2-2, with 9 positions matching TRBD2. The germline gives CDR1 SNHLY, CDR2 FYNNEI. J was trimmed by 9 bases and V by 4 bases; bases with no gene match: 12. The CDR3 is 16 amino acids. CDR3 residues: CASSVRPGLAYWELFF. The CDR3 DNA reads as TGTGCCAGCAGTGTAAGACCGGGACTAGCTTACTGGGAGCTGTTTTTT.

This chain uses TRBV6-1 with TRBJ2-2; D remains ambiguous. The germline V gene encodes CDR1 MNHNS and CDR2 SASEGT. This CDR3 region has 17 residues. V was clipped by 2 bases and J by 2 bases, with 15 bases between them. CDR3 sequence (DNA): TGTGCCAGCAGTGAACAGGCCGGCTTAAGTAACACCGGGGAGCTGTTTTTT. Amino acid sequence: CASSEQAGLSNTGELFF.

The V and J genes are TRBV2 and TRBJ2-2, with unresolved D. The CDR3 extends over 13 amino acids. Germline CDR1 is SNHLY and CDR2 is FYNNEI. The V end was cut by 2 bases, the J end by 5 bases, with 6 bases between. CDR3 sequence reads: CASSETRTGELFF. CDR3 nucleotide sequence: TGTGCCAGCAGTGAAACGAGAACCGGGGAGCTGTTTTTT.

The sample holds a few counts of this clone. The V and J genes are TRBV7-9 and TRBJ2-1; 11 nucleotides align to TRBD2. This CDR3 is built from 18 residues. In germline, CDR1 is SEHNR, CDR2 FQNEAQ (reference sequence). Trimming at V came to 3 bases and at J to 6 bases, leaving 13 bases not matched to a gene. The CDR3 DNA sequence: TGTGCCAGCAGCTTCACGCCTAGACTAGCGGGAAGAGGCAATGAGCAGTTCTTC. Amino acid sequence: CASSFTPRLAGRGNEQFF.

The V call is TRBV28, the J call TRBJ2-1; D gene ambiguous. V was pared by 2 bases and J by 8 bases, with 13 bases between. Germline CDR1 MDHEN, CDR2 SYDVKM. CDR3 size: 14 residues. The CDR3 coding sequence is TGTGCCAGCAGTTTAGGGCTAAAAGGCGATGAGCAGTTCTTC. It specifies CASSLGLKGDEQFF.

This chain joins TRBV7-9 and TRBJ2-6; weak D call: TRBD2 (5 bases). CDR3 length: 15 amino acids. Trimming took 5 bases from V and 0 from J, leaving 8 bases between them. The germline CDR1 and CDR2 sequences are SEHNR and FQNEAQ (reference sequence). The CDR3 sequence: CASSPRASGANVLTF. The CDR3 region has the DNA TGTGCCAGCAGCCCGAGGGCCTCTGGGGCCAACGTCCTGACTTTC.

The CDR3 DNA follows: TGCGCCAGCAGCCGGCGGACATCTAACTATGGCTACACCTTC. Translating gives CASSRRTSNYGYTF. The genes are TRBV4-3 and TRBJ1-2; D might be TRBD1 (5 bases). The CDR3 has 14 amino acids. Trimming shortened V by 4 bases and J by 0 bases, and 9 bases separated the two germline ends. Looked up from germline, CDR1 is LGHNA and CDR2 is YSLEER.

The rearrangement uses TRBV4-1 and TRBJ2-1, with 11 nucleotides matching TRBD2. Germline V CDR1 and CDR2: MGHRA, YSYEKL. CDR3 length equals 16 residues. The V and J ends lost 4 bases and 7 bases, in that order; junction bases with no gene match: 9. The CDR3 DNA is TGCGCCAGCAGCCGTCTACTAGCGGGAGAGAAAAATGAGCAGTTCTTC. It is translated as CASSRLLAGEKNEQFF.

This clone appeared a single time. This rearrangement joins TRBV7-2 to TRBJ2-1, with 8 bases that match TRBD1. The V gene's germline CDR1 is SGHTA and CDR2 FQGNSA. V lost 5 bases, J lost 5 bases, and 8 bases stayed unmatched. This CDR3 comprises 15 residues. The CDR3 is CASSTGQGKNNEQFF. CDR3 coding DNA: TGTGCCAGCAGCACCGGACAGGGAAAAAACAATGAGCAGTTCTTC. Full variable domain (missing parts from reference TRBV7-2 and TRBJ2-1): GAGVSQSPSNKVTEKGKDVELRCDPISGHTALYWYRQSLGQGLEFLIYFQGNSAPDKSGLPSDRFSAERTGGSVSTLTIQRTQQEDSAVYLCASSTGQGKNNEQFFGPGTRLTVL.

V and J are TRBV5-1 and TRBJ1-2; 8 positions match TRBD1. The CDR3 spans 13 residues. Germline loops: CDR1 SGHRS, CDR2 YFSETQ. V was clipped by 9 bases and J by 6 bases; unmatched bases: 10. The CDR3 nucleotides are TGCGCCACAAAGACAGGGGAGGAGAATGGCTACACCTTC. Its translation: CATKTGEENGYTF.